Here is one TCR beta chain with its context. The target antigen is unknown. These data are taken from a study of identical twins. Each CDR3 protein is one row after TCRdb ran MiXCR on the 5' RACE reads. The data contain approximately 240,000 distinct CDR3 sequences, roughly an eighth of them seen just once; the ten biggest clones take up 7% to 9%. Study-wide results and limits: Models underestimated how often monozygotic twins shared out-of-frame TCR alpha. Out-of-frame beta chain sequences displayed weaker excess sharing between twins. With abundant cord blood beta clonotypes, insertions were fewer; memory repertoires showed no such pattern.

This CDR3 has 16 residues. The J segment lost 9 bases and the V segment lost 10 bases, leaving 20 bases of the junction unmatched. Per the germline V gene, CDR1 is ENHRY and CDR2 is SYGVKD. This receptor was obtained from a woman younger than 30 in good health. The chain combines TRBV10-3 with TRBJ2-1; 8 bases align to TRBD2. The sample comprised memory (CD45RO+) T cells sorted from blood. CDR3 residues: CATLSSGSRVGGEQFF. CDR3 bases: TGTGCCACCTTAAGCAGCGGGAGTAGAGTAGGGGGTGAGCAGTTCTTC.